This TCR beta chain comes out of a study of cytomegalovirus exposure and HLA in healthy donors. Healthy donors of bone marrow made up the group. Looked up from germline, CDR1 is ENHRY and CDR2 is SYGVKD. The CDR3 runs 14 residues. Trimming removed 0 bases from V and 4 bases from J, with 9 bases in between. PCR employed 60 Vbeta and 13 Jbeta primers. Only in-frame clones appear in the TCRdb table, and some are missing; sequencing was by immunoSEQ multiplex PCR. This table has some 140,000 clones, roughly 75% appearing once. Study outcomes and limitations: Cytomegalovirus status was reportedly diagnosed by the classifier with high sensitivity and specificity.

Remarks on this clone: The antigen is unknown.

Sequenced material: PBMCs. The J gene is TRBJ1-2, the V gene TRBV10-3; D gene unclear. This receptor was taken from a man aged 25 to 45 in good health. The CDR3 sequence is CAISESRGAYGYTF. In DNA, the CDR3 is TGTGCCATCAGTGAGTCGAGAGGCGCCTATGGCTACACCTTC.